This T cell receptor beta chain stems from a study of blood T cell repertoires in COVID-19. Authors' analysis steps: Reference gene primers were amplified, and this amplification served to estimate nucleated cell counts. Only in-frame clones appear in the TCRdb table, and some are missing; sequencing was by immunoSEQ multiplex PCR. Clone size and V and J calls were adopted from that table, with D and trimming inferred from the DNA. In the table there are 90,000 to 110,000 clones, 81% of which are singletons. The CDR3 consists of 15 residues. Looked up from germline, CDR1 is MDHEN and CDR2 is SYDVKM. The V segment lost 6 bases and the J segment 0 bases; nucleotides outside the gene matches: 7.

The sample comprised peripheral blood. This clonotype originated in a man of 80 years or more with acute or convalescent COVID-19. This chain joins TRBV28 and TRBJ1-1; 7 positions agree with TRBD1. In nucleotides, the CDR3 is TGTGCCAGCAGCCTTACAGGGACAGTGAACACTGAAGCTTTCTTT. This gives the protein CASSLTGTVNTEAFF.